The text below deals with one TCR beta chain. The CDR3 contains 14 residues. The sample is drawn from a study of blood T cell repertoires in COVID-19. The protocol was immunoSEQ multiplex PCR, while the TCRdb copy is restricted to in-frame clones and leaves out a portion. The top ten clones hold approximately 10% of a sample with around 280,000 clones, roughly 86% of them seen once. This rearrangement joins TRBV21-1 to TRBJ1-1; the table's D call, TRBD1, was not checked against the DNA. TRBV21-1 represents a pseudogene. The sequencing sample was made of peripheral blood. The clonotype originates from a woman aged 30 to 39 with COVID-19, enrolled during active disease. Here the CDR3 DNA reads TGTGCCAGCAGCAAAACACAGGGGCCAGGGGCGGGTTTCTTT. Amino acids: CASSKTQGPGAGFF.